This T cell receptor beta chain came from a study of shared clonotypes between healthy human individuals (dated by TCRdb to between 2020 and 2021). In the study overall: A couple of women and three men aged 18 to 49 years were included in the cohort. The study deeply sequenced blood TCR repertoires of about 5 healthy adults to estimate repertoire size and the extent of clonotype sharing between individuals. Per donor, three plates each were used for CD4 naive and CD4 memory, two for CD8 naive, and one for CD8 memory. Per donor, leukapheresis produced somewhere between about 0.94 and 9.5 billion PBMCs. Libraries were prepared and TCR repertoires were sequenced by different laboratories using diverse techniques, in order to increase sequencing depth and limit assay-specific biases. General findings and caveats noted by the study authors: Rarefaction of sorted-subset datasets indicated incomplete sequencing despite the large sequencing depth. Pairwise subsampling indicated that sequencing depth was expected to affect the degree of clonotype sharing among donors. Sampling was restricted to blood, and TCR repertoires in tissues likely differ from the TCR repertoires found in blood. Compared with non-shared clonotypes, the clonotypes found in all four sorted-subset donors had higher generation probabilities. The small number of donors limited the genetic and exposure-history diversity represented. When a handful of donors were compared, the shared fraction of clonotypes was around 4.6% for naive CD4, roughly 3.4% for naive CD8, 2% to 2.5% for memory CD4, and around 0.4% for memory CD8. Estimated clonotype richness was generally larger for naive than for memory subsets.

V drops 0 bases and J drops 3 bases, leaving 4 bases in between. The CDR1 and CDR2 encoded by the germline V gene are SGDLS and YYNGEE. Measured from the cysteine to the phenylalanine, the CDR3 is 12 residues long. The read is trimmed to its CDR3 DNA, 36 bases read in frame from base 1. TCR CDR3 regions were amplified from genomic DNA by multiplex PCR using the deep immunoSEQ assay. Extracted genomic DNA from each cell subset was distributed evenly across all wells of several immunoSEQ 96-well plates, and each plate was treated as a replicate. Each replicate PCR for sorted subsets received around 200 ng genomic DNA, equal to about 29,000 T cell genomes. Purified libraries were measured with a Qubit 3.0 fluorometer, size-checked on a Bioanalyzer 2100, and measured again with the KAPA Library Quantification kit. A separate single-read 150-cycle Illumina NextSeq 550 flow cell was used to sequence each immunoSEQ 96-well plate. On the authors' methods: Because only junctional sequences without quality scores were contained in the immunoSEQ output, filtering matching that applied to full-length reads could not be performed. Sequences were annotated with PyIR, a Python wrapper for IgBLAST v1.9, using IMGT germline references to assign V/J genes and CDR3. Reads were filtered out if the reads had weak V/J assignments (E-value above 1e-6), no CDR3, stop codons, out-of-frame junctions, or ambiguous translated residues. V3J clonotypes were defined as sequences sharing the same inferred V gene, J gene, and CDR3 amino acid sequence. The percentage overlap between two repertoires was calculated by dividing the number of shared unique clonotypes by the size of the smaller repertoire. RTK rarefaction, the Chao1 estimator, and Recon v2.1 estimates of unobserved clonotypes were used to assess repertoire richness. Generation probabilities were computed with OLGA for all TCRbeta clonotypes obtained by the gDNA method from a few donors. TCRdb carries this immuneACCESS record with in-frame sequences only. Its versions omit some clonotypes, under half of them owing to an unresolved V gene in the studies checked, with the rest unexplained. V, J and clone size derive from that table, while D and trimming were established from the DNA sequence. The table for this sample lists 850,000 to 1,200,000 clones; around 76% of them were counted only once. The ten largest clones capture about 1.5% of the sample.

This clone was observed a few times. There is no known antigen for this receptor. It has no much larger one-base neighbor in the sample; base qualities were not kept. The sample holds other DNA sequences that translate to the same CDR3. Donors were healthy HIV-negative adults with no recently reported acute infections or vaccinations. All donors were Caucasian adults living in Nashville, Tennessee, USA. CD4+ T cells were enriched by magnetic negative selection, after which naive cells were positively selected on CD45RA and the negative fraction was taken as the memory subset. Blood was collected by leukapheresis, and PBMCs were isolated by Ficoll-Histopaque density gradient centrifugation and then cryopreserved in liquid nitrogen vapor phase. Analytical flow cytometry was used to check the purity and quantity of every magnetically sorted T cell population. Genomic DNA was isolated from every sorted fraction and measured by UV absorbance on a Nanodrop 2000c.

This sequence was found in a man aged 18 to 30 in good health. This receptor chain uses TRBV9 and TRBJ2-7; confidence is insufficient to name the D gene. What was sequenced was memory CD4+ T cells sorted from blood. The cell subset or site label, as the study defines it: CD45RA-negative fraction. CDR3 loop: CASSVEGYEQYF. The nucleotide sequence is given as TGTGCCAGCAGCGTAGAGGGCTACGAGCAGTACTTC.